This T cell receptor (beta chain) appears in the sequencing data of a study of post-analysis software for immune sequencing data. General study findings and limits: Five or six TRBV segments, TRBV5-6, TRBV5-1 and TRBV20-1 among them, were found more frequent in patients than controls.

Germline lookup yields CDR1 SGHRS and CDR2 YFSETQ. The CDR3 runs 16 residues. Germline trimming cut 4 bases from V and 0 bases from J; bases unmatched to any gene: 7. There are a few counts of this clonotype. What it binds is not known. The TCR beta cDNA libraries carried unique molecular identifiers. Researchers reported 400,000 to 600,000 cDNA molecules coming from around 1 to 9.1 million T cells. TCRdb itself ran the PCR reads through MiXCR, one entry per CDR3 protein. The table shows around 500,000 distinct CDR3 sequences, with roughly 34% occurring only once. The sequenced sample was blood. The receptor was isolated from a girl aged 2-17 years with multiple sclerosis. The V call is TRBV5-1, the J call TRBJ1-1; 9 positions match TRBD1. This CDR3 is CASSQGTGIMNTEAFF. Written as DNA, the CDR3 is TGCGCCAGCAGCCAAGGGACAGGGATCATGAACACTGAAGCTTTCTTT.